This passage covers 26 T cell receptor beta chains from one sample sequenced in a study of neoadjuvant anti-PD-1 for oral cavity cancer. Measured with immunoSEQ multiplex PCR; TCRdb has only the in-frame clones, and not every one. The sample comprises more than 13,000 clones, 60% to 75% of which are singletons, and 2.2% rests with the top ten. Documented time point: after neoadjuvant nivolumab, at surgical resection. The material sequenced was PBMCs, taken after nivolumab (anti-PD-1) treatment. The receptor set was obtained from a person between 35 and 79 years old with oral cavity squamous cell carcinoma.

The chain is built from TRBV5-4 and TRBJ1-2; unclear D gene. From germline, CDR1 is SGHNT and CDR2 YYREEE (reference sequence). Trimming took off 5 bases at V and 6 bases at J, with 20 bases between the two ends. The CDR3 totals 15 residues. The CDR3 here is CASSGNGGRRDGYTF. CDR3 DNA: TGTGCCAGCAGTGGCAACGGTGGCAGGAGGGATGGCTACACCTTC.

This chain links TRBV4-1 with TRBJ1-1, with a possible D match to TRBD1 (5 bases). V dropped 4 bases and J dropped 1 base, with 22 bases sitting between them. Germline V gene data show CDR1 as MGHRA and CDR2 as YSYEKL. CDR3 length: 18 residues. The CDR3 sequence is CASSPQVGGYERNTEAFF. The CDR3 DNA reads TGCGCCAGCAGCCCACAGGTCGGGGGGTATGAGAGGAACACTGAAGCTTTCTTT.

This clone has more than one count but fewer than ten. In nucleotides, the CDR3 is TGTGCCTGGAGTGGGTGGACAGGGCTAGACTCTTGGTCTCGGTCGGGTCAGCCCCAGCATTTT. Translated: CAWSGWTGLDSWSRSGQPQHF. The chain couples TRBV30 to TRBJ1-5; 8 bases are shared with TRBD1. The V and J ends lost 1 base and 6 bases, in that order; junction bases with no gene match: 26. This CDR3 is built from 21 residues. The germline CDR1 and CDR2 sequences are GTSNPN and SVGIG (reference sequence). Looking up the rest from reference TRBV30 and TRBJ1-5 gives the full variable domain: SQTIHQWPATLVQPVGSPLSLECTVEGTSNPNLYWYRQAAGRGLQLLFYSVGIGQISSEVPQNLSASRPQDRQFILSSKKLLLSDSGFYLCAWSGWTGLDSWSRSGQPQHFGDGTRLSIL.

J is TRBJ1-3 and V is TRBV2; D ambiguous. Germline CDR1 SNHLY, CDR2 FYNNEI. There are 14 residues in the CDR3. The V end lost 3 bases, the J end lost 4 bases, and 10 bases lay between the germline ends. CDR3 sequence reads: CASSDVGAGNTIYF. In DNA form, the CDR3 reads TGTGCCAGCAGTGATGTAGGCGCAGGAAACACCATATATTTT.

This chain uses TRBV10-3 with TRBJ2-6, with a tentative D call TRBD1 (7 bases). The CDR3 has 17 residues. Germline values: CDR1 ENHRY, CDR2 SYGVKD. Deletions cut 5 bases from V and 2 bases from J, with 16 bases between. CDR3 in DNA: TGTGCCATCAGTCCACGACAGGGACTGGCTGGGGCCAACGTCCTGACTTTC. Its translation: CAISPRQGLAGANVLTF.

This chain links TRBV29-1 with TRBJ2-1; tentatively, D is TRBD2 (6 bases). Between the trimmed V and J ends, which lost 4 bases and 8 bases, there was a span of 21 bases. The CDR3 is 15 amino acids. Germline CDR1 SQVTM, CDR2 ANQGSEA. In DNA, the CDR3 is TGCAGCGTTGGGGGGGTAGCGGAATATAGGGATGAGCAGTTCTTC. This gives the protein CSVGGVAEYRDEQFF.

V gene TRBV5-4 combines with J gene TRBJ1-1; perhaps TRBD1 as D (5 bases). V lost 4 bases and J 3 bases, leaving 16 bases between the germline ends. CDR1 SGHNT and CDR2 YYREEE come from the germline V gene (reference sequence). The CDR3 sequence is 15 residues long. For the CDR3, the DNA is TGTGCCAGCAGCCCCCTGGGGGGTTTTGACACTGAAGCTTTCTTT. This translates into CASSPLGGFDTEAFF.

The gene calls are TRBV6-6 and TRBJ2-1, with D perhaps given as TRBD1 or TRBD2 (5 bases each). Germline CDR1 is MNHNY and CDR2 is SVGAGI (reference sequence). V shed 6 bases and J shed 8 bases, with 20 bases lying between them. The CDR3 is 15 residues long. This CDR3 is CASRARGRAKDEQFF. The DNA for the CDR3 is TGTGCCAGCAGGGCGAGGGGACGAGCGAAAGATGAGCAGTTCTTC.

V and J are TRBV6-5 and TRBJ2-1, with TRBD1 identical over 12 bases. V shed 6 bases and J 10 bases; nucleotides not matched to a gene: 7. The CDR3 contains 14 residues. Germline V gene data show CDR1 as MNHEY and CDR2 as SVGAGI. This chain's CDR3 is CASSPGTGGWEQFF. The CDR3 DNA follows: TGTGCCAGCAGCCCGGGGACAGGGGGCTGGGAGCAGTTCTTC.

V gene TRBV5-1 combines with J gene TRBJ2-5; TRBD1 matches at 7 bases. Germline CDR1 SGHRS, CDR2 YFSETQ. J lost 2 bases, V lost 4 bases, and 11 bases had no gene match. CDR3 length: 16 amino acids. Here the CDR3 DNA reads TGCGCCAGCAGCATCGAACCGACAGGGTTACAAGAGACCCAGTACTTC. Translation gives CASSIEPTGLQETQYF.

This clone was seen only a few times. The CDR3 DNA is TGTGCCAGTAGAAGGCAGGGAACCTACAATGAGCAGTTCTTC. Its translation is CASRRQGTYNEQFF. This sequence joins TRBV19 and TRBJ2-1; D might be TRBD1 (5 bases). V gave up 6 bases and J gave up 2 bases, with 11 bases separating them. The germline V gene has CDR1 LNHDA and CDR2 SQIVND (reference sequence). The length of the CDR3 is 14 residues.

The J gene is TRBJ2-2, the V gene TRBV6-4, with unresolved D. CDR1 is MRHNA and CDR2 is SNTAGT in the germline V gene. Between the trimmed V and J ends, which lost 3 bases and 3 bases, there was a span of 5 bases. The CDR3 runs to 13 residues. The CDR3 here is CASSEADTGELFF. The DNA for the CDR3 is TGTGCCAGCAGTGAGGCTGACACCGGGGAGCTGTTTTTT.

This chain uses TRBV7-9 with TRBJ2-7, with a tentative D call TRBD2 (6 bases). Per the germline V gene, CDR1 is SEHNR and CDR2 is FQNEAQ (reference sequence). The CDR3 is 12 amino acids. The ends were cut back, 5 bases at V and 6 bases at J, with 11 bases in the middle. CDR3: CASSRSGVEQYF. The CDR3 DNA follows: TGTGCCAGCAGCAGGTCGGGGGTCGAGCAGTACTTC.

This clone has only one observation. One junction end does not reproduce the germline sequence, and a read error may be involved. The V call is TRBV13, the J call TRBJ1-2; 10 nucleotides line up with TRBD1. Germline CDR1 reads PRHDT; CDR2 reads FYEKMQ (reference sequence). CDR3 length equals 15 residues. Here the CDR3 reads CASSIGTGAGYGYTF. CDR3 bases: TGTGCCAGCAGCATAGGGACAGGGGCTGGCTATGGCTACACCTTC.

This clone appeared a few times. The J gene is TRBJ2-7, the V gene TRBV5-1; 7 bases are shared with TRBD1. Trimming removed 3 bases from V and 6 bases from J; junction bases left unmatched: 9. Germline-derived CDR1 and CDR2 are SGHRS and YFSETQ. The CDR3 is 14 residues long. As DNA, the CDR3 is TGCGCCAGCAGCTCTCTACAGGGGAAGATCGAGCAGTACTTC. Protein sequence: CASSSLQGKIEQYF.

The CDR3 region is CASSQTSGTNTGELFF. The CDR3 DNA reads as TGTGCCAGCAGCCAGACTAGCGGGACGAACACCGGGGAGCTGTTTTTT. J is TRBJ2-2 and V is TRBV5-4; 11 nucleotides align to TRBD2. This CDR3 is built from 16 residues. The V segment lost 4 bases and the J segment 0 bases; nucleotides outside the gene matches: 2. Germline CDR1 and CDR2: SGHNT and YYREEE (reference sequence).

A few counts support this clone. This rearrangement joins TRBV7-9 to TRBJ2-7; no definite D call. Germline CDR1 and CDR2: SEHNR and FQNEAQ (reference sequence). The CDR3 sequence is 14 residues long. The V end was cut by 0 bases, the J end by 0 bases, with 6 bases between. This chain's CDR3 is CASSLAHSSYEQYF. Written as DNA, the CDR3 is TGTGCCAGCAGCTTAGCGCACAGCTCCTACGAGCAGTACTTC.

The chain is built from TRBV5-1 and TRBJ2-7; tentative D call: TRBD2 (5 bases). V lost 3 bases to trimming and J lost 3 bases, with 7 bases between them. There are 12 residues in the CDR3. Per the germline V gene, CDR1 is SGHRS and CDR2 is YFSETQ. The CDR3 nucleotides read TGCGCCAGCAGCTCTAGCAGCTACGAGCAGTACTTC. It specifies CASSSSSYEQYF. Filled out from reference TRBV5-1 and TRBJ2-7, the complete variable domain reads KAGVTQTPRYLIKTRGQQVTLSCSPISGHRSVSWYQQTPGQGLQFLFEYFSETQRNKGNFPGRFSGRQFSNSRSEMNVSTLELGDSALYLCASSSSSYEQYFGPGTRLTVT.

CDR3 coding DNA: TGTGCCAGCAGCTCCTGGTTAGCCCTGTCCTACAATGAGCAGTTCTTC. This gives the protein CASSSWLALSYNEQFF. The V call is TRBV7-9, the J call TRBJ2-1; D remains ambiguous. This CDR3 is 16 amino acids long. Germline V gives CDR1 SEHNR, CDR2 FQNEAQ (reference sequence). V lost 4 bases and J 1 base, leaving 14 bases between the germline ends. Using reference TRBV7-9 and TRBJ2-1 for the parts outside the CDR3, the full variable domain is DTGVSQNPRHKITKRGQNVTFRCDPISEHNRLYWYRQTLGQGPEFLTYFQNEAQLEKSRLLSDRFSAERPKGSFSTLEIQRTEQGDSAMYLCASSSWLALSYNEQFFGPGTRLTVL.

The CDR3 loop is CASSSGTGDTDTQYF. The CDR3 DNA reads as TGCGCCAGCAGCTCCGGGACAGGGGACACAGATACGCAGTATTTT. This chain connects TRBV5-1 to TRBJ2-3; TRBD1 agrees at 10 bases. Trimming cost V 3 bases and J 2 bases; bases outside gene matches: 3. CDR1 SGHRS and CDR2 YFSETQ come from the germline V gene. This CDR3 spans 15 amino acids.

In this sample, this clone turned up once. The genes are TRBV30 and TRBJ1-2; D is perhaps TRBD1 (5 bases). Germline V gene lookup returns CDR1 GTSNPN and CDR2 SVGIG (reference sequence). V was clipped by 1 base and J by 2 bases, with 11 bases between them. The length of the CDR3 is 14 residues. The CDR3 DNA reads as TGTGCCTGGAGTGGAGACAGACGAAACTATGGCTACACCTTC. This translates into CAWSGDRRNYGYTF.

This chain links TRBV7-9 with TRBJ1-5; 12 nucleotides line up with TRBD1. CDR1 and CDR2 from the germline V gene are SEHNR and FQNEAQ (reference sequence). The J segment lost 5 bases and the V segment lost 4 bases, leaving 6 bases of the junction unmatched. The CDR3 has 16 amino acids. CDR3 protein: CASSYGTGGSYQPQHF. The CDR3 DNA follows: TGTGCCAGCAGCTACGGGACAGGGGGCTCTTATCAGCCCCAGCATTTT.

This clone was seen a few times. The chain recombines TRBV30 with TRBJ1-4, with unresolved D. This CDR3 is 12 amino acids long. Per germline, CDR1 GTSNPN and CDR2 SVGIG (reference sequence). The V end lost 2 bases, the J end lost 11 bases, and 12 bases lay between the germline ends. As DNA, the CDR3 is TGTGCCTGGAGTCTGAAGGGCGAGAAACTGTTTTTT. Translating gives CAWSLKGEKLFF. The full variable domain, completed using reference TRBV30 and TRBJ1-4, is SQTIHQWPATLVQPVGSPLSLECTVEGTSNPNLYWYRQAAGRGLQLLFYSVGIGQISSEVPQNLSASRPQDRQFILSSKKLLLSDSGFYLCAWSLKGEKLFFGSGTQLSVL.

This clone was detected only a few times. The chain has TRBV27 and TRBJ1-2; D is unresolved. Per the germline V gene, CDR1 is MNHEY and CDR2 is SMNVEV (reference sequence). This CDR3 spans 13 amino acids. Trimming took off 2 bases at V and 8 bases at J, with 12 bases between the two ends. The CDR3 here is CASSLGPVEGYTF. The CDR3 coding sequence is TGTGCCAGCAGTTTAGGACCGGTTGAAGGCTACACCTTC.

This rearrangement joins TRBV5-1 to TRBJ1-5; no clear D gene. CDR1 and CDR2 (germline): SGHRS, YFSETQ. The CDR3 spans 16 residues. Between the trimmed V and J ends, which lost 4 bases and 1 base, there was a span of 15 bases. The CDR3 region has the DNA TGCGCCAGCAGCATCGGACTATTGGGGAGCAATCAGCCCCAGCATTTT. Translation gives CASSIGLLGSNQPQHF.

The rearrangement joins TRBV7-3 to TRBJ1-1, with D possibly being TRBD1 (5 bases). CDR1 SGHTA and CDR2 FQGTGA come from the germline V gene. V shed 5 bases and J shed 0 bases, with 13 bases lying between them. This CDR3 contains 15 residues. Here the CDR3 reads CASSPGGGMNTEAFF. DNA for the CDR3: TGTGCCAGCAGCCCCGGCGGGGGGATGAACACTGAAGCTTTCTTT.